Below, 17 T cell receptor beta chains from the same sample are listed, as sequenced in a study of T cells in Graves' hyperthyroidism and ophthalmopathy (dated by TCRdb to the late 2010s). The library was made by multiplex PCR. These reads were obtained on an Illumina HiSeq 2000. The TCR beta CDR3 regions were amplified from the RNA transcripts. For the first round of RT-PCR on the TCR CDR3, the HTBI primer set was used together with the Qiagen OneStep RT-PCR kit. Using fastp trimming at Q25 and MiXCR clonotype assembly, TCRdb reanalyzed the public sequencing data and kept in-frame beta chains. Merged by CDR3 protein, the rows form single entries marked with the most common genes and DNA. The sample profile shows around 200,000 distinct CDR3 sequences; over 15% of them were found once. 25% to 30% of the sample is taken by the ten largest. Specimen: blood. The origin of the receptors is a woman in her 50s with Graves' hyperthyroidism.

This clonotype was observed many times. The chain recombines TRBV7-3 with TRBJ1-2; the D gene is possibly TRBD1 (5 bases). CDR3 size: 16 residues. Germline CDR1 SGHTA, CDR2 FQGTGA. V shed 2 bases and J shed 6 bases, with 19 bases lying between them. CDR3 sequence reads: CASSLVAGRGGDGYTF. The CDR3 coding sequence is TGTGCCAGCAGCTTAGTCGCGGGTCGTGGGGGTGATGGCTACACCTTC. Full variable domain (rest looked up from reference TRBV7-3 and TRBJ1-2): GAGVSQTPSNKVTEKGKYVELRCDPISGHTALYWYRQSLGQGPEFLIYFQGTGAADDSGLPNDRFFAVRPEGSVSTLKIQRTERGDSAVYLCASSLVAGRGGDGYTFGSGTRLTVV.

This clonotype was counted at least ten times. The V and J genes are TRBV27 and TRBJ1-2, with 10 bases aligning to TRBD1. Germline V gives CDR1 MNHEY, CDR2 SMNVEV (reference sequence). This CDR3 spans 16 amino acids. V trimming: 6 bases; J trimming: 5 bases; junction bases outside the gene matches: 12. Written as DNA, the CDR3 is TGTGCCAGCAGGCCAATACGGGAGGACAGGGGGTATGGCTACACCTTC. Protein sequence: CASRPIREDRGYGYTF.

This chain links TRBV15 with TRBJ1-6; a possible D gene is TRBD1 (5 bases). The CDR3 runs 15 residues. CDR1 and CDR2 (germline): LNHNV, YYDKDF (reference sequence). The V end lost 5 bases, the J end lost 4 bases, and 12 bases lay between the germline ends. Here the CDR3 reads CATSRGTAYNSPLHF. The DNA for the CDR3 is TGTGCCACCAGCCGCGGGACGGCTTATAATTCACCCCTCCACTTT. The full variable domain, rest sourced from reference TRBV15 and TRBJ1-6, is DAMVIQNPRYQVTQFGKPVTLSCSQTLNHNVMYWYQQKSSQAPKLLFHYYDKDFNNEADTPDNFQSRRPNTSFCFLDIRSPGLGDTAMYLCATSRGTAYNSPLHFGNGTRLTVT.

This clonotype was recorded at least ten times. This chain uses TRBV18 with TRBJ1-1, with a weak D call TRBD1 (6 bases). Per the germline V gene, CDR1 is KGHSH and CDR2 is LQKENI. Trimming removed 2 bases from V and 1 base from J, with 11 bases in between. The CDR3 is made up of 15 amino acids. The chain's CDR3 is CASSPTGNENTEAFF. CDR3 DNA: TGTGCCAGCTCACCAACAGGGAACGAGAACACTGAAGCTTTCTTT.

This clonotype was recorded many times. The V and J genes are TRBV20-1 and TRBJ2-7; TRBD1 matches at 7 bases. The CDR3 has 13 residues. Trimming cost V 6 bases and J 3 bases; bases outside gene matches: 8. Germline values: CDR1 DFQATT, CDR2 SNEGSKA (reference sequence). As DNA, the CDR3 is TGCAGTGCCGCTCCGACAGGGTTCTACGAGCAGTACTTC. It is translated as CSAAPTGFYEQYF.

This rearrangement joins TRBV27 to TRBJ2-1, with TRBD2 matching 8 bases. V was clipped by 6 bases and J by 0 bases; unmatched bases: 7. The CDR3 loop spans 16 amino acids. The germline V gene encodes CDR1 MNHEY and CDR2 SMNVEV (reference sequence). This CDR3 reads CASRLAGNPSYNEQFF. CDR3 sequence (DNA): TGTGCCAGCAGATTAGCGGGGAACCCCTCCTACAATGAGCAGTTCTTC.

This clonotype was detected a few times. The chain joins TRBV4-3 to TRBJ1-6, with D possibly TRBD1 on 6 matching bases. CDR1 is LGHNA and CDR2 is YSLEER in the germline V gene. V shed 0 bases and J shed 9 bases, with 12 bases lying between them. There are 15 residues in the CDR3. For the CDR3, the DNA is TGCGCCAGCAGCCAAGATAAGAGGGGGATTTCACCCCTCCACTTT. As protein: CASSQDKRGISPLHF.

This clonotype appeared many times. V is TRBV7-9 and J is TRBJ1-3; no clear D. Trimming removed 5 bases from V and 8 bases from J, with 10 bases in between. Germline CDR1 SEHNR, CDR2 FQNEAQ (reference sequence). The CDR3 runs 12 residues. CDR3 nucleotides: TGTGCCAGCAGCCCCCCGTACGACACCATATATTTT. Residues: CASSPPYDTIYF. Based on the CDR3 plus reference TRBV7-9 and TRBJ1-3, the full variable domain is DTGVSQNPRHKITKRGQNVTFRCDPISEHNRLYWYRQTLGQGPEFLTYFQNEAQLEKSRLLSDRFSAERPKGSFSTLEIQRTEQGDSAMYLCASSPPYDTIYFGEGSWLTVV.

This clonotype was seen repeatedly, ten times or more. The chain uses TRBV12-3 or TRBV12-4 and TRBJ2-1, with D possibly matching TRBD1 (6 bases). CDR3 length: 15 amino acids. The V gene lost 5 bases and the J gene lost 2 bases, with 13 bases spanning the gap. This CDR3 reads CASSPLGGAYNEQFF. CDR3 nucleotides: TGTGCCAGCAGTCCACTTGGGGGCGCCTACAATGAGCAGTTCTTC.

This clonotype has at least ten counts. J is TRBJ1-3 and V is TRBV28, with D unclear. Deletions cut 5 bases from V and 4 bases from J, with 9 bases between. The CDR3 contains 13 residues. CDR1 is MDHEN, CDR2 SYDVKM, per germline. The chain's CDR3 is CASSPRGGNTIYF. As DNA, the CDR3 is TGTGCCAGCAGTCCACGAGGGGGAAACACCATATATTTT.

This clonotype was detected ten times or more. The chain employs TRBV19 and TRBJ1-5; D is uncertain. Trimming took 5 bases from V and 0 from J, leaving 11 bases between them. The CDR3 covers 15 residues. The germline CDR1 and CDR2 sequences are LNHDA and SQIVND (reference sequence). The CDR3 loop reads CASSEEGFSNQPQHF. CDR3 nucleotide sequence: TGTGCCAGTAGTGAGGAAGGTTTTAGCAATCAGCCCCAGCATTTT.

This clonotype was seen only a few times. The DNA of the CDR3 is TGCAGTGCCGCGGACAACCGCGCTTATAACTATGGCTACACCTTC. Translating gives CSAADNRAYNYGYTF. J is TRBJ1-2 and V is TRBV20-1; TRBD1 might be the D (5 bases). The CDR3 spans 15 residues. CDR1 and CDR2 (germline): DFQATT, SNEGSKA (reference sequence). Trimming left V 6 bases short and J 1 base short, with 18 bases between.

This clonotype has only one observation. The V gene is TRBV18, the J gene TRBJ2-1; D is possibly TRBD1 (6 bases). The CDR3 sequence is 15 residues long. V was clipped by 3 bases and J by 4 bases, with 13 bases between them. Germline V gene data show CDR1 as KGHSH and CDR2 as LQKENI. The CDR3 DNA sequence: TGTGCCAGCTCACCCCCGGGACATATTTACAATGAGCAGTTCTTC. Protein product: CASSPPGHIYNEQFF.

This clonotype was found a few times. This rearrangement joins TRBV7-3 to TRBJ1-4; D perhaps matches TRBD1 (6 bases). The length of the CDR3 is 16 residues. V was shortened by 4 bases and J by 7 bases, with 19 bases between the two germline ends. CDR1 SGHTA and CDR2 FQGTGA come from the germline V gene. The CDR3 loop reads CASSSMTGGDREKLFF. DNA of the CDR3: TGTGCCAGCAGCTCGATGACAGGTGGGGACCGTGAAAAACTGTTTTTT.

This clonotype was observed many times. The chain carries TRBV28 and TRBJ2-3, with D possibly matching TRBD1 (6 bases). V shed 4 bases and J shed 1 base, with 12 bases lying between them. This CDR3 is 15 amino acids long. Looked up from germline, CDR1 is MDHEN and CDR2 is SYDVKM. CDR3: CASSYTGYRTDTQYF. CDR3 DNA sequence: TGTGCCAGCAGTTATACAGGGTACCGCACAGATACGCAGTATTTT.

CDR3 loop: CASSRQLGTSEAFF. The CDR3 nucleotides are TGTGCCAGCAGTCGTCAGTTGGGTACAAGTGAAGCTTTCTTT. The chain uses TRBV28 and TRBJ1-1; D unresolved. The germline V gene has CDR1 MDHEN and CDR2 SYDVKM. V dropped 5 bases and J dropped 7 bases, with 17 bases sitting between them. The CDR3 loop spans 14 amino acids.

The V call is TRBV12-3 or TRBV12-4, the J call TRBJ2-7, with 9 bases that match TRBD1. Trimming at V came to 6 bases and at J to 1 base, leaving 4 bases not matched to a gene. The CDR3 is 14 amino acids. In DNA, the CDR3 is TGTGCCAGCAGACTCGACAGGGGGTCCTACGAGCAGTACTTC. Its translation: CASRLDRGSYEQYF.